The rows below give T cell receptor beta chains drawn from one sample of a study of T cell responses to AZD1222 COVID-19 vaccine. Libraries were prepared by immunoSEQ multiplex PCR; TCRdb keeps only in-frame clonotypes and omits some of them. The sample comprises 100,000 or so clones, approximately 90% of which are singletons, and 2.5% to 3% rests with the top ten. Source: peripheral blood, taken on day 0 of AZD1222 vaccination. These receptors were obtained from an adult in good health. CDR3s include the opening cysteine and the closing phenylalanine or tryptophan. Each record gives: V gene, D gene, CDR3 length, J gene, clone size, CDR3 DNA, CDR3 protein. D genes are given only for firm matches. Expanded clones get a size class; other rows say once, few or many, or leave the size out.

v_call: TRBV4-2
d_call: NA
cdr3_length: 14
j_call: TRBJ1-1
clone_size: NA
cdr3_nt: TGTGCCAGCAGCCAACCCGTGGTGAACACTGAAGCTTTCTTT
cdr3_aa: CASSQPVVNTEAFF

v_call: TRBV3-1/TRBV3-2
d_call: TRBD1
cdr3_length: 12
j_call: TRBJ1-1
clone_size: few
cdr3_nt: TGTGCCAGCAGCCGACAGGGCACTGAAGCTTTCTTT
cdr3_aa: CASSRQGTEAFF

v_call: TRBV19
d_call: TRBD1
cdr3_length: 16
j_call: TRBJ1-1
clone_size: NA
cdr3_nt: TGTGCCAGTAGTTCCATGACCGGGACAGGGGGAACTGAAGCTTTCTTT
cdr3_aa: CASSSMTGTGGTEAFF

v_call: TRBV7-8
d_call: NA
cdr3_length: 16
j_call: TRBJ2-7
clone_size: NA
cdr3_nt: TGTGCCAGCAGCCCCCAGGGGAGCGGTCGAACCTACGAGCAGTACTTC
cdr3_aa: CASSPQGSGRTYEQYF

v_call: TRBV6-1
d_call: TRBD1
cdr3_length: 14
j_call: TRBJ2-1
clone_size: NA
cdr3_nt: TGTGCCAGCAGTGACGGACAGGGGGCAGATGAGCAGTTCTTC
cdr3_aa: CASSDGQGADEQFF

v_call: TRBV7-6
d_call: NA
cdr3_length: 13
j_call: TRBJ2-1
clone_size: NA
cdr3_nt: TGTGCCAGCAGCTTAGAATTAGGTCTTCCCCCTATCTTC
cdr3_aa: CASSLELGLPPIF

v_call: TRBV30
d_call: TRBD1
cdr3_length: 13
j_call: TRBJ1-2
clone_size: NA
cdr3_nt: TGTGCCTGGAGTGTAAGGGGGCTGAGGGGCTACACCTTC
cdr3_aa: CAWSVRGLRGYTF

v_call: TRBV29-1
d_call: TRBD2
cdr3_length: 13
j_call: TRBJ2-1
clone_size: NA
cdr3_nt: TGCAGCGCCAGCGGGAGAACCTACAATGAGCAGTTCTTC
cdr3_aa: CSASGRTYNEQFF

v_call: TRBV4-3
d_call: NA
cdr3_length: 13
j_call: TRBJ2-1
clone_size: once
cdr3_nt: TGCGCCAGTTTGGAACGGGAGTACAATGAGCAGTTCTTC
cdr3_aa: CASLEREYNEQFF

v_call: TRBV9
d_call: TRBD1
cdr3_length: 15
j_call: TRBJ1-6
clone_size: few
cdr3_nt: TGTGCCAGCAGCCCCTCGACAGGGAGAAATTCACCCCTCCACTTT
cdr3_aa: CASSPSTGRNSPLHF

v_call: TRBV28
d_call: NA
cdr3_length: 12
j_call: TRBJ1-1
clone_size: NA
cdr3_nt: TGTGCCAGCACAACTCTGGGATTTGAAGCTTTCTTT
cdr3_aa: CASTTLGFEAFF

v_call: TRBV5-1
d_call: TRBD2
cdr3_length: 16
j_call: TRBJ2-2
clone_size: NA
cdr3_nt: TGCGCCAGCAGCTCCGGACTAGCGGGGGCCACCGGGGAGCTGTTTTTT
cdr3_aa: CASSSGLAGATGELFF

v_call: TRBV5-1
d_call: NA
cdr3_length: 13
j_call: TRBJ1-1
clone_size: NA
cdr3_nt: TGCGCCAGCAGCTTGGCAGGGAACACTGAAGCTTTCTTT
cdr3_aa: CASSLAGNTEAFF

v_call: TRBV29-1
d_call: NA
cdr3_length: 13
j_call: TRBJ2-3
clone_size: NA
cdr3_nt: TGCAGCGTCCCCGGTACTGGCGTGGATACGCAGTATTTT
cdr3_aa: CSVPGTGVDTQYF

v_call: TRBV4-1
d_call: TRBD1
cdr3_length: 17
j_call: TRBJ1-5
clone_size: NA
cdr3_nt: TGCGCCAGCAGCCAAGCCCTTCTACAGGGGGCGAGGCAGCCCCAGCATTTT
cdr3_aa: CASSQALLQGARQPQHF

v_call: TRBV2
d_call: NA
cdr3_length: 14
j_call: TRBJ1-1
clone_size: NA
cdr3_nt: TGTGCCAGCAGTGAACAGTACATGAACACTGAAGCTTTCTTT
cdr3_aa: CASSEQYMNTEAFF